Each of the 16 T cell receptor beta chains below was sequenced from the same sample in a study of blood T cells in healthy people across ages (dated by TCRdb to between 2014 and 2017). Libraries were prepared through 5' RACE. TCRdb names Illumina HiSeq 2500 as the instrument used. A second PCR of roughly 6 to 11 cycles was run with a J-beta primer mix and a sample-barcoded 5' primer. Through fastp at Q25 and MiXCR, TCRdb rebuilt clones from the public reads, retaining in-frame beta chains. All rows with the same CDR3 protein become a single entry with the most common DNA and genes. Counted in this sample were 600,000 to 850,000 distinct CDR3 sequences; 40% to 45% of them appeared once. The ten top clones hold around a fifth of the sample. The sequencing input was blood. The receptors stem from a woman aged 60-75 years in good health.

This chain uses TRBV29-1 with TRBJ2-5, with 7 bases fitting TRBD1. The CDR3 is 15 residues long. The ends lost 7 bases at V and 2 bases at J; junction bases unmatched: 13. Germline-derived CDR1 and CDR2 are SQVTM and ANQGSEA. CDR3 nucleotide sequence: TGCAGCGGTCAGGAGACAGGGTCCTTTCAAGAGACCCAGTACTTC. Protein: CSGQETGSFQETQYF.

A word on this clonotype: This may be a read error: a much more frequent sequence differs by one nucleotide. The chain is built from TRBV6-2 or TRBV6-3 and TRBJ1-1, with TRBD1 identical over 8 bases. The V and J ends lost 4 bases and 7 bases, in that order; junction bases with no gene match: 5. CDR3 length: 13 amino acids. The germline gives CDR1 MNHEY, CDR2 SVGEGT. In DNA, the CDR3 is TGTGCCAGCAGTTTCACTGACAGGGGTGAAGCTTTCTTT. Translated: CASSFTDRGEAFF.

The V gene is TRBV20-1, the J gene TRBJ2-5; 11 bases are shared with TRBD1. The J call may be in error: the DNA end matches TRBJ2-7 better. The CDR3 length is 15 residues. CDR1 is DFQATT and CDR2 is SNEGSKA in the germline V gene (reference sequence). CDR3 loop: CSARGDRGIFDEQYF. The CDR3 DNA is TGCAGTGCTAGAGGGGACAGGGGGATTTTCGACGAGCAGTACTTC.

This clonotype was recorded only once. The chain couples TRBV6-5 to TRBJ2-1; D possibly corresponds to TRBD2 (5 bases). In germline, CDR1 is MNHEY, CDR2 SVGAGI. The CDR3 is made up of 14 amino acids. V was clipped by 11 bases and J by 4 bases, with 18 bases between them. In DNA form, the CDR3 reads TGTGCCGCAGGCATCCGAGGGCTATACAATGAGCAGTTCTTC. Amino acids: CAAGIRGLYNEQFF.

J is TRBJ1-4 and V is TRBV5-1, with D possibly being TRBD1 (5 bases). Germline values: CDR1 SGHRS, CDR2 YFSETQ. The CDR3 contains 14 residues. Between the trimmed V and J ends, which lost 7 bases and 4 bases, there was a span of 14 bases. The CDR3 sequence: CASGPGTDNEKLFF. The CDR3 coding sequence is TGCGCCAGCGGGCCCGGGACGGATAATGAAAAACTGTTTTTT.

The rearrangement joins TRBV7-8 to TRBJ1-5; 7 nucleotides align to TRBD1. With 3 bases clipped from V and 0 bases from J, the junction kept 8 bases outside the gene matches. CDR1 and CDR2 from the germline V gene are SGHVS and FQNEAQ. The CDR3 is 17 amino acids. The CDR3 coding sequence is TGTGCCAGCAGCTTCGACAGGGTTCGCTTTAGCAATCAGCCCCAGCATTTT. Translation: CASSFDRVRFSNQPQHF.

The chain combines TRBV28 with TRBJ2-1, with unresolved D. This CDR3 contains 17 residues. Looked up from germline, CDR1 is MDHEN and CDR2 is SYDVKM. Trimming pared 1 base from V and 0 bases from J, leaving 13 bases between. The CDR3 protein is CASSLLDGVLSYNEQFF. The CDR3 DNA sequence: TGTGCCAGCAGTTTATTAGACGGAGTCCTCTCCTACAATGAGCAGTTCTTC.

The chain carries TRBV3-1 and TRBJ1-2; D may be TRBD1 (6 bases). CDR3 length equals 16 residues. V lost 0 bases, J lost 4 bases, and 15 bases lay in between. The germline CDR1 and CDR2 sequences are LGHDT and YNNKEL (reference sequence). CDR3 DNA: TGTGCCAGCAGCCAAGATCCGGGGGCTCAGGGCTATGGCTACACCTTC. Translated, it gives CASSQDPGAQGYGYTF.

This clonotype was seen only once. Here the CDR3 reads CATSDSGQGNQPQHF. The CDR3 DNA reads as TGTGCCACCAGTGATTCGGGGCAGGGGAACCAGCCCCAGCATTTT. This chain connects TRBV24-1 to TRBJ1-5, with D possibly TRBD1 on 6 matching bases. Deletions cut 2 bases from V and 7 bases from J, with 14 bases between. Germline V gene sequence: CDR1 KGHDR, CDR2 SFDVKD. The CDR3 spans 15 residues.

The chain combines TRBV14 with TRBJ2-6; D is ambiguous. Germline lookup yields CDR1 SGHDN and CDR2 FVKESK. V lost 3 bases and J lost 4, with 7 bases in between. The CDR3 length is 14 residues. The DNA for the CDR3 is TGTGCCAGCAGCCAGGATGTGGGGGCCAACGTCCTGACTTTC. As protein: CASSQDVGANVLTF.

The V call is TRBV10-3, the J call TRBJ2-1; D assignment may be TRBD1 or TRBD2 (5 bases each). Per germline, CDR1 ENHRY and CDR2 SYGVKD. The CDR3 totals 14 residues. The ends were cut back, 7 bases at V and 6 bases at J, with 16 bases in the middle. The CDR3 protein is CAIMGETGCNEQFF. In DNA form, the CDR3 reads TGTGCCATCATGGGGGAGACGGGTTGCAATGAGCAGTTCTTC.

The CDR3 coding sequence is TGCAGTGCTAGACAGACTAGCGGGGCCTACGAGCAGTACTTC. This encodes CSARQTSGAYEQYF. The rearrangement joins TRBV20-1 to TRBJ2-7; TRBD2 agrees at 11 bases. Looked up from germline, CDR1 is DFQATT and CDR2 is SNEGSKA (reference sequence). This CDR3 has 14 amino acids. Germline trimming cut 2 bases from V and 2 bases from J; bases unmatched to any gene: 2.

The chain links TRBV10-3 to TRBJ1-6; 7 positions match TRBD1. The germline V gene encodes CDR1 ENHRY and CDR2 SYGVKD. Trimming cost V 6 bases and J 10 bases; bases outside gene matches: 9. The CDR3 consists of 14 residues. The chain's CDR3 is CAIRNRDSGSPLHF. In DNA, the CDR3 is TGTGCCATCAGAAACCGGGACAGCGGGTCACCCCTCCACTTT.

This rearrangement joins TRBV12-3 or TRBV12-4 to TRBJ1-6; D is perhaps TRBD1 (5 bases). V was trimmed by 6 bases and J by 6 bases, leaving 18 bases between them. CDR3 length equals 16 residues. The chain's CDR3 is CASSHRQGGSNSPLHF. In DNA form, the CDR3 reads TGTGCCAGCAGCCACCGCCAGGGAGGTAGTAATTCACCCCTCCACTTT.

This clonotype was picked up a small number of times. This rearrangement joins TRBV7-6 to TRBJ2-1, with 8 positions matching TRBD2. Near its end, the DNA agrees better with TRBJ2-7, so the J call may be wrong. The CDR3 is 15 residues long. Per the germline V gene, CDR1 is SGHVS and CDR2 is FNYEAQ. The CDR3 here is CASSTRTSSYNEQYF. The CDR3 nucleotides are TGTGCCAGCAGCACCCGGACTAGCTCCTACAATGAGCAGTACTTC.

The rearrangement links TRBV12-3 or TRBV12-4 to TRBJ2-5; tentatively, D is TRBD2 (6 bases). The DNA end favors TRBJ2-7, so the J call may be wrong. The length of the CDR3 is 14 residues. The CDR3 is CASSARGLPHEQYF. CDR3 bases: TGTGCCAGCAGTGCGCGGGGACTCCCGCACGAGCAGTACTTC.